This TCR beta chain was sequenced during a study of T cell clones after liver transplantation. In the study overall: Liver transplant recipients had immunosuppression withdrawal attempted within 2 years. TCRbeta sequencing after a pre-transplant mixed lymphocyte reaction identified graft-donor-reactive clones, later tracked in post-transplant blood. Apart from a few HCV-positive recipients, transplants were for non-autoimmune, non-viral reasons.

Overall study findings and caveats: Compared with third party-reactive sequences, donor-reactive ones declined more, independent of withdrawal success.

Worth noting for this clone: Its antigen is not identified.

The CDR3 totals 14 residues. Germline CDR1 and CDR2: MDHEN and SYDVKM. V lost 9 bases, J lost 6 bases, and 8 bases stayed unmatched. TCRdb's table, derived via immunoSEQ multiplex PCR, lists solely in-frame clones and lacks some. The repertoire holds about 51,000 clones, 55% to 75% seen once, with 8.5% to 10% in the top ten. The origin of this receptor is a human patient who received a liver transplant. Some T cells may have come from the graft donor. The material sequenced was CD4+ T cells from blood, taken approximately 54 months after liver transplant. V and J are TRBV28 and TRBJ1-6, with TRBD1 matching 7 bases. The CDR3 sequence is CASRPGQTNSPLHF. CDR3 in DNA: TGTGCCAGTAGACCGGGACAGACTAATTCACCCCTCCACTTT. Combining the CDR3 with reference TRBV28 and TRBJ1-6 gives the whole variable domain DVKVTQSSRYLVKRTGEKVFLECVQDMDHENMFWYRQDPGLGLRLIYFSYDVKMKEKGDIPEGYSVSREKKERFSLILESASTNQTSMYLCASRPGQTNSPLHFGNGTRLTVT.